The source of this T cell receptor beta chain is a study of neurological immune-mediated disorders. This clonotype was counted many times. Antigen unknown. Study findings and constraints: Multiple sclerosis, the disease with the least TCR clonal expansion, fell below healthy controls, whereas HTLV-1-associated myelopathy showed the most.

MiXCR, run by TCRdb on the 5' RACE reads, gives a single entry per CDR3 protein. This table has nearly 45,000 distinct CDR3 sequences, roughly 21% appearing once. The CDR3 length is 12 residues. The germline CDR1 and CDR2 sequences are DFQATT and SNEGSKA (reference sequence). V lost 3 bases and J 0 bases, leaving 4 bases between the germline ends. This sample's time point: technical triplicate 3. The clonotype comes from a man aged 60 to 75 with HTLV-1-associated myelopathy (HAM/TSP). Sequencing was carried out using PBMCs. The chain carries TRBV20-1 and TRBJ2-3; D gene unclear. The CDR3: CSARSSTDTQYF. For the CDR3, the DNA is TGCAGTGCTAGGTCTAGCACAGATACGCAGTATTTT.